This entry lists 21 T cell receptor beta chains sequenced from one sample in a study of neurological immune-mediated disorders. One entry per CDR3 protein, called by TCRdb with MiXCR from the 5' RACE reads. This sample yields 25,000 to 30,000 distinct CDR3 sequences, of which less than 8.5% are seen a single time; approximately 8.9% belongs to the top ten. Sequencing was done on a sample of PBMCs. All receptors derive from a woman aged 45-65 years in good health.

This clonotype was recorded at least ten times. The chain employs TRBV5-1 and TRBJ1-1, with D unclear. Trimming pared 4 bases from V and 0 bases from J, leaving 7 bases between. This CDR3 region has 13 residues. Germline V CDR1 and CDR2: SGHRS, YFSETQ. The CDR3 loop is CASSLLMNTEAFF. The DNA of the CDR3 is TGCGCCAGCAGCCTTCTGATGAACACTGAAGCTTTCTTT.

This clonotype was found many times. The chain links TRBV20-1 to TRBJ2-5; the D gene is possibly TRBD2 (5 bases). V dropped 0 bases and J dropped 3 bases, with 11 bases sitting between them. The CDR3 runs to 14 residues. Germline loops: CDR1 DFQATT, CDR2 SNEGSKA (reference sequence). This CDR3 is CSARDRHGEETQYF. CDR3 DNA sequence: TGCAGTGCTAGAGATCGGCACGGGGAAGAGACCCAGTACTTC.

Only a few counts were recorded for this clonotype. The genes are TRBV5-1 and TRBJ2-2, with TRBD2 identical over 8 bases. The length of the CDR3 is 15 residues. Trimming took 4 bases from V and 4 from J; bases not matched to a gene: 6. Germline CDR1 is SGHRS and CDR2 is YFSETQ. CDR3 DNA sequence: TGCGCCAGCAGCCCGGGGGGGACACTCACCGGGGAGCTGTTTTTT. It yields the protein CASSPGGTLTGELFF.

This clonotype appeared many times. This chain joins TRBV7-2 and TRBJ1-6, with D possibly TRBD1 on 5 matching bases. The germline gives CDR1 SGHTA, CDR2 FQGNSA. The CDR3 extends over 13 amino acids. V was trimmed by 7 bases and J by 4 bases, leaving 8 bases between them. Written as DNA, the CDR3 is TGTGCCAGCACACAGGTTTATAATTCACCCCTCCACTTT. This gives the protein CASTQVYNSPLHF.

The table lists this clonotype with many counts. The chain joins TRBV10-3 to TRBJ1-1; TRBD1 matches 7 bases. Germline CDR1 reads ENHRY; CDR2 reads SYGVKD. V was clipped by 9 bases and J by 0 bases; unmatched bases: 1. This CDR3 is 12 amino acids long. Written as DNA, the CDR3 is TGTGCCATACAGGGGTTGAACACTGAAGCTTTCTTT. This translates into CAIQGLNTEAFF.

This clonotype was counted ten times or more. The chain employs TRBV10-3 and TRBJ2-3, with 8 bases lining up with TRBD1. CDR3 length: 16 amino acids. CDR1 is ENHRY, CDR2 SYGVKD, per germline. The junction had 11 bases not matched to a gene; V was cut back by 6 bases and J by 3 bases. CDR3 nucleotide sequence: TGTGCCATCAGGGGAGCGACAGGGGATGGGACAGATACGCAGTATTTT. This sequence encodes CAIRGATGDGTDTQYF.

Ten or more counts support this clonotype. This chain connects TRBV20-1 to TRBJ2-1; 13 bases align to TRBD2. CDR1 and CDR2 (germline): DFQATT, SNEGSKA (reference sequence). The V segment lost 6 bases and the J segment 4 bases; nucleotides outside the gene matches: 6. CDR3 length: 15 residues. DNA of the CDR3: TGCAGTGCGCATCCGACTAGCGGGGGGTACAATGAGCAGTTCTTC. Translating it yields CSAHPTSGGYNEQFF.

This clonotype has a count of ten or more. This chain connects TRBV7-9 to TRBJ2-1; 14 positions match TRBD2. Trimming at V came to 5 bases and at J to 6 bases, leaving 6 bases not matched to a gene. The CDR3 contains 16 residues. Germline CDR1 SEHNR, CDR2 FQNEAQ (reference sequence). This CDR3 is CASSKGGLAGGNEQFF. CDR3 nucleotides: TGTGCCAGCAGCAAAGGCGGACTAGCGGGGGGCAATGAGCAGTTCTTC.

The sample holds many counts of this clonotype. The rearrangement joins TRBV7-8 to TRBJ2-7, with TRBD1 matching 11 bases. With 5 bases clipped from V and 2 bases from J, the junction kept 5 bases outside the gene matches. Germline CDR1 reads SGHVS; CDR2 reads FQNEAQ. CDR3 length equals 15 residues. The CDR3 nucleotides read TGTGCCAGCAGCCCGGGACAGGGGGGTACCTACGAGCAGTACTTC. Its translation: CASSPGQGGTYEQYF.

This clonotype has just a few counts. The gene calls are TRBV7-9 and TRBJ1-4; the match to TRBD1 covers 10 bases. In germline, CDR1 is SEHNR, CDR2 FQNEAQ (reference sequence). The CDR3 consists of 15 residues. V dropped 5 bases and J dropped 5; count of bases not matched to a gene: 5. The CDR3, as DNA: TGTGCCAGCAGCGGAGGGACAGGGGTAAATGAAAAACTGTTTTTT. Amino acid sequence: CASSGGTGVNEKLFF.

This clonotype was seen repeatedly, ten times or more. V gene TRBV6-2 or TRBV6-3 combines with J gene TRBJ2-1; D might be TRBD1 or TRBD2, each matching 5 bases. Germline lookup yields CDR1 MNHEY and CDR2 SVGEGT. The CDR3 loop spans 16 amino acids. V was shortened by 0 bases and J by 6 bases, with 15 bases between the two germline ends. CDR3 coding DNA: TGTGCCAGCAGTTACTCGAAACCGGGGCCTCCCAATGAGCAGTTCTTC. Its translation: CASSYSKPGPPNEQFF.

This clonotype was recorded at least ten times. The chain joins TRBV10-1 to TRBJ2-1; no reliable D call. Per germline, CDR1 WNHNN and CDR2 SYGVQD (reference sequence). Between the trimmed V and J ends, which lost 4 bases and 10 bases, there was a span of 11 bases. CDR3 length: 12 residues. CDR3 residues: CASSVLLSEQFF. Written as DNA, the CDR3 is TGCGCCAGCAGTGTCTTACTATCCGAGCAGTTCTTC.

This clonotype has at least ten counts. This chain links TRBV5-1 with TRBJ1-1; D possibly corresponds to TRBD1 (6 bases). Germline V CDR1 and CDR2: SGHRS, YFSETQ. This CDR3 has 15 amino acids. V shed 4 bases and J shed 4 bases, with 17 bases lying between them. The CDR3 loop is CASSRGGGTGTEAFF. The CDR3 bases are TGCGCCAGCAGCCGCGGCGGGGGCACGGGCACTGAAGCTTTCTTT.

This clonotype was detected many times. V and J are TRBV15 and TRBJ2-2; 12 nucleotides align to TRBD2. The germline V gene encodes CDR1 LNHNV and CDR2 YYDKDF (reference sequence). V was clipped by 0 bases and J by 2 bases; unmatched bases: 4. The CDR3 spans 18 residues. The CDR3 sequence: CATSREKLAGGNTGELFF. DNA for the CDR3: TGTGCCACCAGCAGAGAGAAACTAGCGGGAGGCAACACCGGGGAGCTGTTTTTT.

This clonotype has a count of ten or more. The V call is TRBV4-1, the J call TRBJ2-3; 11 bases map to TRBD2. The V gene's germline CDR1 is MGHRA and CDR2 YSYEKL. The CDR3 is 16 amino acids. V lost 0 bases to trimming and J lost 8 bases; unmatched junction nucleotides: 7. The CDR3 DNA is TGCGCCAGCAGCCAAGATATAGCGGGGGGGCCCGTTACGCAGTATTTT. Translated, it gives CASSQDIAGGPVTQYF.

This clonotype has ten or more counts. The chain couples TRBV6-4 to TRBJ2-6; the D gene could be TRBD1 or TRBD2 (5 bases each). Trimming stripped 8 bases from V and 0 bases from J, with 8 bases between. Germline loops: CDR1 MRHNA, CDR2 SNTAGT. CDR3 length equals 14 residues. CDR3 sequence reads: CASRDDSGANVLTF. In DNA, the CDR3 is TGTGCCAGCCGGGACGACTCTGGGGCCAACGTCCTGACTTTC.

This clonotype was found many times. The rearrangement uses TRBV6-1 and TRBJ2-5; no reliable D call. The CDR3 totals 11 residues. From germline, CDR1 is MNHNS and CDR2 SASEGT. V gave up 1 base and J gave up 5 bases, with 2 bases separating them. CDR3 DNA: TGTGCCAGCAGTGAAGTTGAGACCCAGTACTTC. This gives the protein CASSEVETQYF.

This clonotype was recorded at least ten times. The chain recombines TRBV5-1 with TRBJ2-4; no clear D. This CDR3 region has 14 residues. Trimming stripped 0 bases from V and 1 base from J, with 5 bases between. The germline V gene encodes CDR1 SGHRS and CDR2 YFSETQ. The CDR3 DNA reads TGCGCCAGCAGCTTGGGGACCGCCAAAAACATTCAGTACTTC. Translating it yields CASSLGTAKNIQYF.

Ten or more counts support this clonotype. The CDR3 nucleotides read TGTGCCAGCAGCCCCGGGAGTTTGGGGGGGCAGTTCTTC. It yields the protein CASSPGSLGGQFF. J is TRBJ2-1 and V is TRBV7-3, with D possibly TRBD2 on 6 matching bases. V was cut by 5 bases and J by 12 bases, with 17 bases left in between. Germline V lookup: CDR1 SGHTA, CDR2 FQGTGA. The CDR3 runs 13 residues.

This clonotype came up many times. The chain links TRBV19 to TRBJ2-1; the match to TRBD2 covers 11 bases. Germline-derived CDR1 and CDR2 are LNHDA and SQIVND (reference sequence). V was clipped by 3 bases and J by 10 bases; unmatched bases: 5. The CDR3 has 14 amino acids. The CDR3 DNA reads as TGTGCCAGTAGTATCGGCCTAGCGGGAGGCGAGCAGTTCTTC. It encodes CASSIGLAGGEQFF. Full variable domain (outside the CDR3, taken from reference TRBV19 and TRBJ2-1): DGGITQSPKYLFRKEGQNVTLSCEQNLNHDAMYWYRQDPGQGLRLIYYSQIVNDFQKGDIAEGYSVSREKKESFPLTVTSAQKNPTAFYLCASSIGLAGGEQFFGPGTRLTVL.

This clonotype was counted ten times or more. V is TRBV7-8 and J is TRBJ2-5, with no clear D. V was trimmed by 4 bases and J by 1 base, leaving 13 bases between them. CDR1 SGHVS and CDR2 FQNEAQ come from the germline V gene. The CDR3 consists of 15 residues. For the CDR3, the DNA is TGTGCCAGCAGCTCCAGTATCTGGACCCAAGAGACCCAGTACTTC. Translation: CASSSSIWTQETQYF.